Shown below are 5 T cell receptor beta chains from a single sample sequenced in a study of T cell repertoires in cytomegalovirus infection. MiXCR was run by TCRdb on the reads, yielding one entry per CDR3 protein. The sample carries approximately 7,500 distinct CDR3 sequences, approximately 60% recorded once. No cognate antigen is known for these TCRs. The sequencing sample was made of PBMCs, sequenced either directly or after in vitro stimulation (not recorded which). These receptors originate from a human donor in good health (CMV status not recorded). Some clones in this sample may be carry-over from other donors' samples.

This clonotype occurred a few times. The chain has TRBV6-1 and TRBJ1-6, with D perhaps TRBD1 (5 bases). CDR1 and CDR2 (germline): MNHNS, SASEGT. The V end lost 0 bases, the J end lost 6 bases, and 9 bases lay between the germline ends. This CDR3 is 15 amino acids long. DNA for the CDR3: TGTGCCAGCAGTGAAGCAGCGGGGACTAATTCACCCCTCCACTTT. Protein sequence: CASSEAAGTNSPLHF.

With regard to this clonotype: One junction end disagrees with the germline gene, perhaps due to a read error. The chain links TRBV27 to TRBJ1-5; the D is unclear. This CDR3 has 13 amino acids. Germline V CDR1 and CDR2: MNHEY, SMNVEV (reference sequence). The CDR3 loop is CASSAVSGQPHHF. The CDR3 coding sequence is TGTGCCAGCAGTGCAGTTTCTGGGCAGCCCCATCATTTT.

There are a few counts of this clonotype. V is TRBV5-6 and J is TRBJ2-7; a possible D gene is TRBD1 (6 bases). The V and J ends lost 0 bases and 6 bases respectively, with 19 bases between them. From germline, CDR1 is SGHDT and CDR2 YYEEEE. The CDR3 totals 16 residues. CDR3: CASSLDSYRDVGEQYF. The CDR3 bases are TGTGCCAGCAGCTTGGACAGTTACAGGGACGTAGGCGAGCAGTACTTC.

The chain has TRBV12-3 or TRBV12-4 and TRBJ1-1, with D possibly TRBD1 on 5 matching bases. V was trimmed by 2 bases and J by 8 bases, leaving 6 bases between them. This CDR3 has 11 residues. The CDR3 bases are TGTGCCAGCAGTTTAAACAGGGAAGCTTTCTTT. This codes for CASSLNREAFF.

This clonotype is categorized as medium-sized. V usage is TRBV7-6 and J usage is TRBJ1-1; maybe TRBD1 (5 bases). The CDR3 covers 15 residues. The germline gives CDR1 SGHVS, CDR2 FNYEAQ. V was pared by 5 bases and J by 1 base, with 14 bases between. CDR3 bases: TGTGCCAGCAGCGAGGACACTTACCCGAACACTGAAGCTTTCTTT. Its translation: CASSEDTYPNTEAFF.